The rows below give T cell receptor beta chains drawn from one sample of a study of blood T cell repertoires in COVID-19. Sequencing used immunoSEQ multiplex PCR; TCRdb keeps in-frame clones, though not all of them. The table has 350,000 or so clones, roughly 90% seen once; the top ten hold approximately 4.1%. Sample: peripheral blood. The receptors derive from a woman aged 60 to 75 with COVID-19, enrolled during active disease. Each CDR3 is given with its conserved first and last residue. The D gene is left open where the match is weak. Part of the rows lack a size; the others show once, few, many or a class for expanded clones.

length,D,size,V,J,DNA,CDR3
15,.,.,TRBV6-5,TRBJ2-7,TGTGCCAGCAGTTACCACAGGACGGGAGCCTACGAGCAGTACTTC,CASSYHRTGAYEQYF
13,.,.,TRBV19,TRBJ2-1,TGTGCCAGTAGTATAGATACTTTCCTTGAGCAGTTCTTC,CASSIDTFLEQFF
13,.,.,TRBV9,TRBJ1-4,TGTGCCAGCAGCGGAGGGCGGCAAGAAAAACTGTTTTTT,CASSGGRQEKLFF
17,TRBD1,.,TRBV13,TRBJ2-2,TGTGCCAGCAGCTTACTAGGGGACAGCGCGAACACCGGGGAGCTGTTTTTT,CASSLLGDSANTGELFF
16,.,.,TRBV9,TRBJ1-4,TGTGCCAGCAGTGGGGCCCAGGCCTCAACTAATGAAAAACTGTTTTTT,CASSGAQASTNEKLFF
15,TRBD1,.,TRBV6-5,TRBJ1-6,TGTGCCAGCAGTTATGGACAGGGGGTACGGTCACCCCTCCACTTT,CASSYGQGVRSPLHF
15,TRBD1,.,TRBV5-1,TRBJ2-5,TGCGCCAGCAGCTTGGGGGACAGAGCACAAGAGACCCAGTACTTC,CASSLGDRAQETQYF
14,TRBD1,.,TRBV28,TRBJ1-2,TGTGCCAGCAGTTTATGGCGGGAGGGGGCTGGCTACACCTTC,CASSLWREGAGYTF
19,.,once,TRBV7-9,TRBJ1-2,TGTGCCAGCAGCTTTTATAGCAGACAACCGCCCCACGGGGGGGATGGCTACACCTTC,CASSFYSRQPPHGGDGYTF
14,.,.,TRBV30,TRBJ2-2,TGTGCCTGGAGTAGCAGGGGCGGGACCGGGGAGCTGTTTTTT,CAWSSRGGTGELFF
14,TRBD1,.,TRBV2,TRBJ2-7,TGTGCCAGTTGTTCGACAGGGGTCGCCTACGAGCAGTACTTC,CASCSTGVAYEQYF
13,.,many,TRBV4-1,TRBJ2-7,TGCGCCAGCAGCCAAGATATTTTTTTTGAGCAGTACTTC,CASSQDIFFEQYF
15,TRBD1,.,TRBV7-8,TRBJ1-1,TGTGCCAGCAGCCCCCGGCGACAGGGAAGCGGTGAAGCTTTCTTT,CASSPRRQGSGEAFF
15,.,.,TRBV7-2,TRBJ2-1,TGTGCCAGCAGCTTAGCGGGGCAATTTAACAATGAGCAGTTCTTC,CASSLAGQFNNEQFF
14,.,.,TRBV4-2,TRBJ1-4,TGTGCCAGCAGCCAAGGGGCCCTAGCAGAGGGACTGTTTTTT,CASSQGALAEGLFF
17,TRBD1,.,TRBV19,TRBJ1-5,TGTGCCAGTAGTACGCCCAGACAGGGGGCGAGCAATCAGCCCCAGCATTTT,CASSTPRQGASNQPQHF
15,TRBD1,.,TRBV19,TRBJ1-5,TGTGCCAGTACCCCCGACAGGGGCGGCAATCAGCCCCAGCATTTT,CASTPDRGGNQPQHF
12,.,.,TRBV10-1,TRBJ2-2,TGCGCCAGCAGGTCTAACACCGGGGAGCTGTTTTTT,CASRSNTGELFF
15,TRBD1,.,TRBV5-1,TRBJ1-1,TGCGCCAGCAGCTTACAACAGGGGAGCAACACTGAAGCTTTCTTT,CASSLQQGSNTEAFF
12,TRBD1,few,TRBV18,TRBJ2-7,TGTGCCAGCTCACCCGACAGGGCCGAGCAGTACTTC,CASSPDRAEQYF
14,.,.,TRBV6-5,TRBJ1-5,TGTGCCAGCAGTCAGACAGAGAGCAATCAGCCCCAGCATTTT,CASSQTESNQPQHF
13,.,.,TRBV2,TRBJ1-6,TGTGCCAGCAGTGTCGGGGTTAATTCACCCCTCCACTTT,CASSVGVNSPLHF
15,TRBD1,.,TRBV5-1,TRBJ2-1,TGCGCCAGCAGCACTGGACAGGGATGGTACAATGAGCAGTTCTTC,CASSTGQGWYNEQFF
13,TRBD2,.,TRBV3-1/TRBV3-2,TRBJ2-3,TGTGCCAGCAGCCGTAGCGGGGAGGGTACGCAGTATTTT,CASSRSGEGTQYF
13,.,once,TRBV6-5,TRBJ1-1,TGTGCCAGCAGTTACGCCCAAGGGGGTGAAGCTTTCTTT,CASSYAQGGEAFF
15,.,.,TRBV7-2,TRBJ1-2,TGTGCCAGCAGCTCGTATACCGGGACAAAAGGAGGCTACACCTTC,CASSSYTGTKGGYTF
14,TRBD2,once,TRBV5-4,TRBJ2-1,TGTGCCAGCAGCCAGACTAGCGGGGGGGATAAGCAGTTCTTC,CASSQTSGGDKQFF
15,TRBD1,few,TRBV19,TRBJ1-6,TGTGCCAGTAGTATAGAACAGGGGAATAATTCACCCCTCCACTTT,CASSIEQGNNSPLHF
15,TRBD1,.,TRBV4-2,TRBJ1-2,TGTGCCAGCAGCTCGCGGGACAGCACTAACTATGGCTACACCTTC,CASSSRDSTNYGYTF
15,TRBD2,.,TRBV10-3,TRBJ2-5,TGTGCCATCAGTACTAGCGGGGGAGACCAAGAGACCCAGTACTTC,CAISTSGGDQETQYF
14,TRBD1,.,TRBV6-6,TRBJ1-2,TGTGCCAGCAGTTACACAGACAGGGGGCATGGCTACACCTTC,CASSYTDRGHGYTF
17,TRBD2,once,TRBV6-4,TRBJ2-5,TGTGCCAGCCCCACCGGTATTGAGACTAGCATTAGGGAGACCCAGTACTTC,CASPTGIETSIRETQYF
12,.,.,TRBV2,TRBJ1-5,TGTGCCAGCGGGGCAATCAATCAGCCCCAGCATTTT,CASGAINQPQHF
14,.,.,TRBV7-3,TRBJ1-1,TGTGCCAGCAGCCTAGGAGGTGACAGGCATGAAGCTTTCTTT,CASSLGGDRHEAFF
16,.,.,TRBV5-4,TRBJ1-2,TGTGCCAGCAGCTTGAAAGGCGGCGATCGGGCGGGGGGCTACACCTTC,CASSLKGGDRAGGYTF
15,TRBD1,.,TRBV2,TRBJ1-1,TGTGCCAGCGGAGGGACCGGACAGGGATGGGCTGAAGCTTTCTTT,CASGGTGQGWAEAFF
14,.,.,TRBV28,TRBJ1-1,TGTGCCAGCAGTTTCCGAGGAGGGAACACTGAAGCTTTCTTT,CASSFRGGNTEAFF
14,.,.,TRBV28,TRBJ1-4,TGTGCCAGCAGTCACTCAGGGAATTTGGAAAAACTGTTTTTT,CASSHSGNLEKLFF
12,TRBD1,.,TRBV19,TRBJ2-7,TGTGCCACCCGACAGGGCCCCTACGAGCAGTACTTC,CATRQGPYEQYF
17,TRBD1,.,TRBV5-1,TRBJ1-4,TGCGCCAGCAGCTTGGGACCTACAGGGGGCACTAATGAAAAACTGTTTTTT,CASSLGPTGGTNEKLFF
16,.,.,TRBV18,TRBJ1-2,TGTGCCAGCTCACCATCGGCAGCGAACAAATTTTATGGCTACACCTTC,CASSPSAANKFYGYTF
17,TRBD2,.,TRBV19,TRBJ2-1,TGTGCCAGTAGTCCGAATGGGGTAGCGGGGAGCTACAATGAGCAGTTCTTC,CASSPNGVAGSYNEQFF
16,TRBD1,.,TRBV4-1,TRBJ1-1,TGCGCCAGCAGCCTGAAGCAGGGGGCGTCTTTCACTGAAGCTTTCTTT,CASSLKQGASFTEAFF
14,.,.,TRBV19,TRBJ2-7,TGTGCCAGTAGTCCTCGACGGGATTCCTACGAGCAGTACTTC,CASSPRRDSYEQYF
11,.,.,TRBV10-2,TRBJ1-1,TGCGCCAGCAGGCGGAACACTGAAGCTTTCTTT,CASRRNTEAFF
15,.,.,TRBV2,TRBJ2-3,TGTGCCAGCAGGCGGTCTCACGAAAGTATTCATACGCAGTATTTT,CASRRSHESIHTQYF
13,TRBD1,.,TRBV30,TRBJ1-4,TGTGCCTGGAGTGTGACAGGGCTGGAAAAACTGTTTTTT,CAWSVTGLEKLFF
17,TRBD2,once,TRBV9,TRBJ2-7,TGTGCCAGCAGCGTAGATTTGGGGCTAGCGGGGCCCTACGAGCAGTACTTC,CASSVDLGLAGPYEQYF
14,TRBD1,.,TRBV11-1,TRBJ2-1,TGTGCCAGCAGCCCCAAACAACGGGACAGACCGGGGTTCTTC,CASSPKQRDRPGFF
16,TRBD2,.,TRBV3-1/TRBV3-2,TRBJ2-7,TGTGCCAGCAGCCAAGAGGGGCGGGGGGGCCCCTACGAGCAGTACTTC,CASSQEGRGGPYEQYF
14,TRBD1,.,TRBV20-1,TRBJ2-3,TGCAGTGCTAGTGGGACAGGGAGGACAGATACGCAGTATTTT,CSASGTGRTDTQYF
14,TRBD2,.,TRBV6-5,TRBJ2-2,TGTGCCAGCAGCCAACACGGGGGGACCGGGGAGCTGTTTTTT,CASSQHGGTGELFF
14,TRBD1,.,TRBV6-5,TRBJ1-5,TGTGCCAGCAGCCTGACAGGGCCTGAGCAGCCCCAGCATTTT,CASSLTGPEQPQHF
13,TRBD1,.,TRBV12-3/TRBV12-4,TRBJ1-3,TGTGCCAACATACAGGGGGCTGGAAACACCATATATTTT,CANIQGAGNTIYF